A selection of T cell receptor beta chains follows, all from one sample in a study of blood T cell repertoires in COVID-19. The protocol was immunoSEQ multiplex PCR, while the TCRdb copy is restricted to in-frame clones and leaves out a portion. In the table there are 120,000 to 150,000 clones, approximately 86% of which are singletons. The sample consisted of peripheral blood. These receptors were taken from a human donor in a cohort sampled during active COVID-19. CDR3s include the opening cysteine and the closing phenylalanine or tryptophan. The D gene is left open where the match is weak. The size field is filled for only some rows; it gives once, few, many or a size class.

J gene | D gene | CDR3 length | clone size | V gene | CDR3 protein | CDR3 DNA
TRBJ1-1 | NA | 17 | NA | TRBV15 | CATSRDATARLRTEAFF | TGTGCCACCAGCAGAGATGCGACAGCGCGATTAAGGACTGAAGCTTTCTTT
TRBJ2-1 | NA | 12 | NA | TRBV7-3 | CASGEANNEQFF | TGTGCCAGTGGGGAGGCTAACAATGAGCAGTTCTTC
TRBJ2-2 | NA | 12 | NA | TRBV28 | CATRLETGELFF | TGTGCCACCCGACTTGAAACCGGGGAGCTGTTTTTT
TRBJ2-5 | TRBD1 | 15 | NA | TRBV25-1 | CASSDVTGAGETQYF | TGTGCCAGCAGTGACGTTACAGGGGCCGGGGAGACCCAGTACTTC
TRBJ1-4 | TRBD1 | 14 | NA | TRBV15 | CATSRDRGNEKLFF | TGTGCCACCAGCCGGGACAGGGGAAATGAAAAACTGTTTTTT
TRBJ2-3 | TRBD2 | 17 | NA | TRBV4-1 | CASSLPPPTSLTDTQYF | TGCGCCAGCAGCCTCCCACCCCCGACTAGCTTAACAGATACGCAGTATTTT
TRBJ1-5 | NA | 16 | once | TRBV23-1 | CASRWPQGECNQPQHF | TGCGCCAGCCGATGGCCGCAGGGCGAGTGCAATCAGCCCCAGCATTTT
TRBJ2-1 | TRBD2 | 15 | NA | TRBV7-2 | CASSLPGLAGRQQFF | TGTGCCAGCAGCTTGCCGGGACTAGCGGGGAGACAGCAGTTCTTC
TRBJ1-6 | NA | 20 | once | TRBV28 | CASSPLVEREKSSYNSPLHF | TGTGCCAGCAGTCCCCTGGTTGAGAGGGAAAAAAGCTCCTATAATTCACCCCTCCACTTT
TRBJ2-5 | TRBD2 | 15 | NA | TRBV15 | CATSRDFLAGESQYF | TGTGCCACCAGCAGAGATTTCCTAGCGGGGGAGTCCCAGTACTTC
TRBJ2-3 | TRBD2 | 16 | many | TRBV10-3 | CAIKSGTSVDRDTQYF | TGTGCCATCAAGTCCGGGACTAGCGTAGATAGAGATACGCAGTATTTT
TRBJ2-3 | TRBD2 | 16 | NA | TRBV7-3 | CASSRGLAGVGDTQYF | TGTGCCAGCAGCCGCGGACTAGCGGGGGTGGGAGATACGCAGTATTTT
TRBJ1-4 | NA | 13 | NA | TRBV2 | CASSEAANEKLFF | TGTGCCAGCAGTGAGGCAGCTAATGAAAAACTGTTTTTT
TRBJ2-2 | TRBD2 | 16 | NA | TRBV6-2/TRBV6-3 | CASSPSGGAVTGELFF | TGTGCCAGCAGCCCTAGCGGGGGGGCCGTCACCGGGGAGCTGTTTTTT
TRBJ2-7 | TRBD1 | 14 | NA | TRBV30 | CAWDRGTGGHEQYF | TGTGCCTGGGATAGGGGGACAGGGGGCCACGAGCAGTACTTC
TRBJ1-5 | NA | 15 | NA | TRBV4-1 | CASSQRQVSNQPQHF | TGCGCCAGCAGCCAAAGGCAGGTTAGCAATCAGCCCCAGCATTTT
TRBJ1-6 | NA | 18 | NA | TRBV6-1 | CASSAMGMAGRQNSPLHF | TGTGCCAGCAGTGCTATGGGGATGGCCGGGAGGCAAAATTCACCCCTCCACTTT
TRBJ2-7 | NA | 15 | NA | TRBV28 | CATETTGTISYEQYF | TGTGCCACCGAGACTACCGGGACAATTTCCTACGAGCAGTACTTC
TRBJ1-1 | NA | 13 | NA | TRBV30 | CAWSAGARTEAFF | TGTGCCTGGAGTGCAGGGGCGCGCACTGAAGCTTTCTTT
TRBJ2-6 | NA | 14 | NA | TRBV27 | CASSPVSGANVLTF | TGTGCCAGCAGCCCAGTCTCTGGGGCCAACGTCCTGACTTTC
TRBJ1-5 | TRBD1 | 16 | NA | TRBV2 | CASSRQGGGSNQPQHF | TGTGCCAGCAGTCGACAGGGGGGAGGGAGCAATCAGCCCCAGCATTTT
TRBJ2-7 | NA | 14 | few | TRBV5-5 | CASSLAATDYEQYF | TGTGCCAGCAGCTTGGCGGCGACAGACTACGAGCAGTACTTC
TRBJ1-4 | NA | 16 | NA | TRBV3-1/TRBV3-2 | CASSQDSGGVGEKLFF | TGTGCCAGCAGCCAAGATAGCGGGGGGGTTGGTGAAAAACTGTTTTTT
TRBJ2-3 | TRBD2 | 16 | NA | TRBV10-3 | CAISSAGTSSTDTQYF | TGTGCCATCAGTTCGGCCGGGACTAGTAGCACAGATACGCAGTATTTT
TRBJ2-3 | TRBD2 | 12 | NA | TRBV2 | CVPRGATDTQYF | TGTGTACCGCGGGGGGCCACAGATACGCAGTATTTT
TRBJ2-6 | NA | 13 | NA | TRBV7-9 | CASSGQGANVLTF | TGTGCCAGCAGCGGGCAAGGGGCCAACGTCCTGACTTTC
TRBJ2-7 | TRBD1 | 14 | NA | TRBV18 | CASSPPGQGDEQYF | TGTGCCAGCTCACCACCGGGACAGGGTGACGAGCAGTACTTC
TRBJ2-1 | NA | 14 | NA | TRBV14 | CASSPVEGYNEQFF | TGTGCCAGCAGCCCAGTGGAGGGGTACAATGAGCAGTTCTTC
TRBJ1-6 | TRBD1 | 16 | few | TRBV5-4 | CASSQSWTGGNSPLHF | TGTGCCAGCAGCCAAAGCTGGACAGGGGGGAATTCACCCCTCCACTTT
TRBJ2-2 | NA | 14 | NA | TRBV2 | CASSVREDTGELFF | TGTGCCAGCAGTGTCAGGGAGGACACCGGGGAGCTGTTTTTT
TRBJ1-5 | NA | 20 | few | TRBV5-4 | CASSLALIKSRGRSNQPQHF | TGTGCCAGCAGCTTGGCCTTGATTAAAAGTAGGGGAAGGAGCAATCAGCCCCAGCATTTT
TRBJ1-6 | NA | 17 | NA | TRBV7-8 | CASSSITLGEVRSPLHF | TGTGCCAGCAGCTCCATAACCTTGGGGGAGGTTCGGTCACCCCTCCACTTT
TRBJ2-7 | TRBD2 | 14 | NA | TRBV7-9 | CASSYVAGVPEQYF | TGTGCCAGCAGCTACGTAGCGGGGGTCCCCGAGCAGTACTTC
TRBJ2-1 | NA | 13 | NA | TRBV19 | CASSQARGLEQFF | TGTGCCAGTAGCCAAGCTAGGGGTCTCGAGCAGTTCTTC
TRBJ1-1 | TRBD1 | 14 | NA | TRBV28 | CASRSGTGGTEAFF | TGTGCCAGCAGATCCGGGACAGGGGGCACTGAAGCTTTCTTT
TRBJ1-2 | TRBD1 | 14 | once | TRBV2 | CASSLGQGARGYTF | TGTGCCAGCAGTTTGGGACAGGGGGCTCGTGGCTACACCTTC
TRBJ1-6 | NA | 15 | NA | TRBV6-5 | CASSYTRDTNSPLHF | TGTGCCAGCAGTTACACCCGGGACACTAATTCACCCCTCCACTTT
TRBJ1-1 | NA | 15 | NA | TRBV7-9 | CASSLSVGDDSEAFF | TGTGCCAGCAGCCTATCTGTGGGAGATGATTCTGAAGCTTTCTTT
TRBJ2-2 | NA | 13 | NA | TRBV5-4 | CASSQTDRRELFF | TGTGCCAGCAGCCAGACTGATCGTAGGGAGCTGTTTTTT
TRBJ2-5 | TRBD2 | 15 | few | TRBV29-1 | CSVTGRAGAQETQYF | TGCAGCGTTACGGGTCGAGCGGGGGCCCAAGAGACCCAGTACTTC
TRBJ2-7 | TRBD1 | 15 | NA | TRBV28 | CASRDRDRVSYEQYF | TGTGCCAGCAGAGACCGGGACAGGGTGTCCTACGAGCAGTACTTC
TRBJ2-7 | TRBD2 | 16 | NA | TRBV7-2 | CASSLLAGASSYEQYF | TGTGCCAGCAGTCTTCTAGCGGGGGCCAGCTCCTACGAGCAGTACTTC
TRBJ2-2 | TRBD2 | 15 | NA | TRBV7-3 | CASSLSGRGTGELFF | TGTGCCAGCAGCTTAAGCGGGAGAGGCACCGGGGAGCTGTTTTTT
TRBJ2-5 | TRBD1 | 16 | NA | TRBV5-1 | CASSLSPGQGEETQYF | TGCGCCAGCAGCTTGTCACCGGGACAGGGAGAAGAGACCCAGTACTTC
TRBJ2-2 | TRBD2 | 17 | NA | TRBV7-9 | CASSLMTGGPNTGELFF | TGTGCCAGCAGCTTAATGACGGGAGGGCCTAACACCGGGGAGCTGTTTTTT
TRBJ2-2 | NA | 15 | NA | TRBV11-2 | CASSLVPRSTGELFF | TGTGCCAGCAGCTTAGTTCCTAGAAGCACCGGGGAGCTGTTTTTT
TRBJ1-1 | NA | 15 | NA | TRBV7-9 | CASSLEGQVNTEAFF | TGTGCCAGCAGCTTAGAGGGACAAGTGAACACTGAAGCTTTCTTT
TRBJ2-2 | TRBD2 | 17 | NA | TRBV18 | CASSPVTSGENTGELFF | TGTGCCAGCTCACCGGTAACTAGCGGAGAGAACACCGGGGAGCTGTTTTTT
TRBJ2-3 | TRBD2 | 15 | NA | TRBV29-1 | CSVAISGGYTDTQYF | TGCAGCGTTGCGATTAGCGGGGGGTACACAGATACGCAGTATTTT
TRBJ2-1 | NA | 11 | NA | TRBV20-1 | CSARAGPEQFF | TGCAGTGCTAGAGCAGGGCCTGAGCAGTTCTTC
TRBJ2-7 | TRBD2 | 13 | NA | TRBV30 | CAWRVAGAYEQYF | TGTGCCTGGAGAGTAGCGGGAGCCTACGAGCAGTACTTC
TRBJ1-2 | NA | 15 | NA | TRBV19 | CASSIYSRYVLSYTF | TGTGCCAGTAGTATCTACAGCCGATATGTGTTAAGCTACACCTTC
TRBJ1-1 | TRBD1 | 18 | NA | TRBV5-1 | CASSPIITGDFGDTEAFF | TGCGCCAGCAGCCCGATAATAACAGGGGATTTTGGGGACACTGAAGCTTTCTTT
TRBJ2-7 | NA | 13 | NA | TRBV28 | CATLGVPGYEQYF | TGTGCCACCCTGGGAGTGCCGGGTTACGAGCAGTACTTC
TRBJ2-7 | TRBD2 | 14 | NA | TRBV6-2/TRBV6-3 | CASSYGLAPYEQYF | TGTGCCAGCAGTTACGGACTAGCTCCCTACGAGCAGTACTTC
TRBJ1-2 | NA | 14 | NA | TRBV28 | CASIQRAGDYGYTF | TGTGCCAGCATCCAACGGGCGGGGGACTATGGCTACACCTTC
TRBJ2-1 | TRBD2 | 15 | NA | TRBV5-1 | CASSPVAGAVGEQFF | TGCGCCAGCAGCCCGGTAGCGGGAGCTGTCGGGGAGCAGTTCTTC